This T cell receptor beta chain was sequenced for a study of siplizumab effects on memory and regulatory T cells. Regarding the study as a whole: The naive T cell population seemed more diverse than memory cells and seemed a major contributor to the alloresponse. Mappable alloreactive CD4+ clones came from Treg cells about 65% of the time on average with siplizumab, against around 25% in controls. The mapping of alloreactive clones to unstimulated subsets covered only a minor fraction of them.

Each sample yielded about 9.9 x 10^4 assayed TCR templates. The method was immunoSEQ multiplex PCR; TCRdb's version includes in-frame clones alone and lacks a portion of them. This table holds approximately 82,000 clones, roughly 89% found once. Comment on this clone: The antigen is unknown.

Input material: Tregs sorted from blood. This receptor was taken from a human donor in good health.

The CDR3 nucleotides read TGTGCCAGCACCTGGGGGGGTCTCCTTTGGGCTTTCTTT. The encoded protein is CASTWGGLLWAFF. The gene calls are TRBV6-6 and TRBJ1-1; a weak D match, TRBD1 (5 bases). CDR3 size: 13 residues. The V gene's germline CDR1 is MNHNY and CDR2 SVGAGI (reference sequence). Trimming pared 7 bases from V and 11 bases from J, leaving 20 bases between.